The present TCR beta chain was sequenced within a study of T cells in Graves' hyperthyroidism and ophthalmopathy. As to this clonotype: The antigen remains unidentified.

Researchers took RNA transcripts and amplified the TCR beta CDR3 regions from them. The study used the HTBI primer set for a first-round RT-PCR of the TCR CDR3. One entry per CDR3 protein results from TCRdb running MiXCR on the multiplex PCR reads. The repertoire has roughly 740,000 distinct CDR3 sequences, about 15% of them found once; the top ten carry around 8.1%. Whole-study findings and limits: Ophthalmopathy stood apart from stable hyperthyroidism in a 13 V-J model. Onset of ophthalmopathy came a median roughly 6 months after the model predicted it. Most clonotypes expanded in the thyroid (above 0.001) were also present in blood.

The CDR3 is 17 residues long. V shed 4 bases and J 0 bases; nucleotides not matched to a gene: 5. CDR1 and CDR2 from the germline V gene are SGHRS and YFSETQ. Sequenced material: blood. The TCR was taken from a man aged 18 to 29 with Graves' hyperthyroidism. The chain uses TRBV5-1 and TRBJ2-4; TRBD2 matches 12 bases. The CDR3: CASSPGLAGLAKNIQYF. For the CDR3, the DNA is TGCGCCAGCAGCCCCGGACTAGCGGGACTAGCCAAAAACATTCAGTACTTC.